This T cell receptor beta chain comes out of a study of blood T cell repertoires in COVID-19. CDR3 length equals 15 residues. CDR1 and CDR2 from the germline V gene are MNHEY and SMNVEV (reference sequence). The V gene end was trimmed by 4 bases and the J gene end by 1 base; junction bases not matched to a gene: 0. In the source study's methods: Researchers report that nucleated cell counts were estimated from reference gene primer amplification. The repertoire was sequenced with immunoSEQ multiplex PCR; TCRdb's copy has only in-frame clones and lacks some. V and J calls plus clone size are reproduced from that table; the DNA served to infer D and trimming. The sample records about 410,000 clones, 89% being singletons. Seattle patient enrollment occurred during active infection, with longitudinal follow-up thereafter.

The source is a woman aged 40 to 50 with COVID-19, enrolled during active disease. The chain is built from TRBV27 and TRBJ2-2, with 10 nucleotides matching TRBD1. The sequencing sample was made of peripheral blood. In DNA, the CDR3 is TGTGCCAGCAGTTGGACAGGGGGGAACACCGGGGAGCTGTTTTTT. Protein: CASSWTGGNTGELFF.